The present entry profiles one T cell receptor (beta chain) with its context. Combining a sample-barcoded 5' primer with a J-beta primer mix, a second PCR ran for roughly 7 to 11 cycles. MiXCR, run by TCRdb on the 5' RACE reads, gives a single entry per CDR3 protein. The profile shows around 870,000 distinct CDR3 sequences, 29% of them singletons. This entry is derived from a study of blood T cells in healthy people across ages. V was pared by 6 bases and J by 0 bases, with 9 bases between. The CDR3 is 15 amino acids. Sample: blood. This sequence joins TRBV12-3 or TRBV12-4 and TRBJ2-6; D not resolved. This TCR was recovered from a woman over 75 in good health. The CDR3 nucleotides are TGTGCCAGCAGCCCCTTCCTCTCTGGGGCCAACGTCCTGACTTTC. Its translation: CASSPFLSGANVLTF.